This T cell receptor (beta chain) was found in a study of T cell repertoires in cytomegalovirus infection (dated by TCRdb to between 2018 and 2021). Study-wide context: Recently identified HLA-C-restricted CMV epitopes, whose presentation resists viral immunomodulation, were targeted by peptide stimulations together with well-studied HLA-B-restricted epitopes. Donor HLA type was relevant to the analysis, because carriage of CMV infection together with the matching HLA type was indicated by public TCR beta signatures. The research as a whole found: The ex vivo response was dominated by HLA-C-restricted CMV-specific TCR beta clonotypes, which also provided the single most frequent clonotype in two of eight donors. In both this cohort and an independent roughly 400-donor cohort, the cumulative frequency of public TCR beta family members distinguished carriers of CMV infection plus the relevant HLA type.

This clonotype has only a few counts. Its target antigen remains unknown. Base qualities are not provided; no much larger clone lies one nucleotide away. The treatment or condition label, as the study defines it: in vitro stimulation with specific CMV peptide epitopes to enrich CMV-specific T cells. V loses 6 bases, J loses 2 bases, and the germline ends lie 16 bases apart. Taken from cysteine to phenylalanine, the CDR3 has 15 residues. The DNA shown is the 45-base CDR3, in frame from base 1. The germline V gene encodes CDR1 MNHEY and CDR2 SVGAGI. Sequenced using an Illumina HiSeq 1500. The raw public data were reprocessed by TCRdb itself: fastp quality trimming at Q25, MiXCR clonotype calling, in-frame beta chains only. All rows with the same CDR3 protein become a single entry with the most common DNA and genes. Present in this sample are approximately 110,000 distinct CDR3 sequences, around 45% of which were seen just once. The biggest ten clones account for around 74% of the sample.

The TCR sequence derives from a human donor in good health (CMV status not recorded). Some clones in this sample may be carry-over from other donors' samples. This specimen was CD8+ T cells from cultured PBMCs, taken from culture after CMV antigen stimulation. The rearrangement combines TRBV6-5 with TRBJ1-2; perhaps TRBD1 is the D gene, with 6 bases matching. The bases read TGTGCCAGCAGGCTGGGGGGCTCTTGGAACTATGGCTACACCTTC. It codes for CASRLGGSWNYGYTF.